The clone carrying this T cell receptor beta chain was counted many times. TRAV- and TRBV-specific primers were used for first-strand cDNA, which covered alpha and beta chains. Amplification, which lasted 20 PCR cycles, used a constant-region primer and V-primer adapter to amplify TCRs. TCRdb processed the reads anew with MiXCR; each CDR3 protein has one entry. The data show about 30,000 distinct CDR3 sequences, approximately 54% seen once. Indicated time point: after trial treatment. Treatment here: LDRT plus nivolumab, ipilimumab, low-dose cyclophosphamide and aspirin (RACIN trial). Nivolumab, ipilimumab, aspirin, low-dose cyclophosphamide and low-dose radiotherapy were all administered to the donors. The presence of advanced solid tumors lacking tumor-infiltrating lymphocytes characterized eligible patients. This sample stems from a study of low-dose radiotherapy and immunotherapy resistance in tumors.

The CDR3 runs 17 residues. The J segment lost 3 bases and the V segment lost 7 bases, leaving 12 bases of the junction unmatched. Germline CDR1 reads MNHEY; CDR2 reads SMNVEV (reference sequence). Sequencing was performed on PBMCs, taken after low-dose radiotherapy plus immunotherapy. The sequence was obtained from a male donor with gallbladder cancer. The chain is built from TRBV27 and TRBJ2-6; 7 bases are shared with TRBD2. CDR3 protein: CASTLFSGEGGANVLTF. CDR3 bases: TGTGCCAGCACCCTTTTTTCGGGGGAGGGTGGGGCCAACGTCCTGACTTTC.